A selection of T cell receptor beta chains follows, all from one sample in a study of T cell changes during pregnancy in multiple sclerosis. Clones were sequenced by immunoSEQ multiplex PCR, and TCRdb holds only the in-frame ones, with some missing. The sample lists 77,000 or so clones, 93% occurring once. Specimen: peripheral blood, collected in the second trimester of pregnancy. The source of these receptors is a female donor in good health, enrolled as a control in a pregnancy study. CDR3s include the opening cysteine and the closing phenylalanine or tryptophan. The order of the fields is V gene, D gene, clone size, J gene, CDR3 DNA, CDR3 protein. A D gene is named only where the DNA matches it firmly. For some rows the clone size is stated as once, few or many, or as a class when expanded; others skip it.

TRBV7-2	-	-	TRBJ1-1	TGTGCCAGCAGCGAAGGTCCGGCAGGGAACACTGAAGCTTTCTTT	CASSEGPAGNTEAFF
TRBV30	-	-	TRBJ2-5	TGTGCCTGGACAGGCCAAGAGACCCAGTACTTC	CAWTGQETQYF
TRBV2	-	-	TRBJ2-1	TGTGCCAGCATGGTCCAGGGCGGGACCGGTGAGCAGTTCTTC	CASMVQGGTGEQFF
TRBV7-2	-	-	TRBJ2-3	TGTGCCAGCAGCCCGCATGGGCCTACCACAGATACGCAGTATTTT	CASSPHGPTTDTQYF
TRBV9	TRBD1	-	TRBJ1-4	TGTGCCAGCAGCAGACAGGGGGCGGATGAAAAACTGTTTTTT	CASSRQGADEKLFF
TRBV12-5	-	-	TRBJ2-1	TGTGCTAGTGCCCCACAGGGCTACAATGAGCAGTTCTTC	CASAPQGYNEQFF
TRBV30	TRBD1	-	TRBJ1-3	TGTGCCTGGTCGGCAGGGGGCGGAAACACCATATATTTT	CAWSAGGGNTIYF
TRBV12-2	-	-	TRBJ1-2	TGTGCAAGTCGTTCCGAGGGCTACACCTTC	CASRSEGYTF
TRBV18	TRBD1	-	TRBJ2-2	TGTGCCAGCTCACCCGGGACAGGCATCACCGGGGAGCTGTTTTTT	CASSPGTGITGELFF
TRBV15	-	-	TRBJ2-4	TGTGCCACCAGCAGAGATCTGTCAGAAAACATTCAGTACTTC	CATSRDLSENIQYF
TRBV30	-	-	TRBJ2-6	TGTGCCTGGAGTCAATTCGGGGAGGACTTACTGATTTTCTCTGGGGCCAACGTCCTGACTTTC	CAWSQFGEDLLIFSGANVLTF
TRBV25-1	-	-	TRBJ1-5	TGTGCCAGCAGTGCTTCGGGCGGGGACGAGCCCCAGCATTTT	CASSASGGDEPQHF
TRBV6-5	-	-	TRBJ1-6	TGTGCCAGCAGTTACTCGAGTCCGGACATGGATTCACCCCTCCACTTT	CASSYSSPDMDSPLHF
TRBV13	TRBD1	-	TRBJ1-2	TGTGCCAGCGGGGAGCGACAGGGGAACTATGGCTACACCTTC	CASGERQGNYGYTF
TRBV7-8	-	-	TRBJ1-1	TGTGCCAGCAGCTTAGACACAGTTGAAGCTTTCTTT	CASSLDTVEAFF
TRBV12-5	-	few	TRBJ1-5	TGTGCTAGTGTCTTGGGGGGGAGCAATCAGCCCCAGCATTTT	CASVLGGSNQPQHF
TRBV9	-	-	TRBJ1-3	TGTGCCAGCAGCGTAGGGGGGGGGACCTCTGGAAACACCATATATTTT	CASSVGGGTSGNTIYF
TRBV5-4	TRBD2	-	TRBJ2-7	TGTGCCAGCAGCTCCACTAGCGACGAGCAGTACTTC	CASSSTSDEQYF
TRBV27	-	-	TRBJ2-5	TGTGCCAGCAGTTTATGGGGCAGGTCAGAGACCCAGTACTTC	CASSLWGRSETQYF
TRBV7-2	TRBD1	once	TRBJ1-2	TGTGCCAGCAGCTTAATAGGTCAGGGGGACAGCTACACCTTC	CASSLIGQGDSYTF
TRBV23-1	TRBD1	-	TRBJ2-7	TGCGCCAGCAGTCAATCGGGACAGGGCGGATACGAGCAGTACTTC	CASSQSGQGGYEQYF
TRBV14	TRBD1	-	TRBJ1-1	TGTGCCAGCAGCCCGCGGACAGGGGCGGGCACTGAAGCTTTCTTT	CASSPRTGAGTEAFF
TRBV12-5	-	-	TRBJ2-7	TGTGCTAGTGGCCCATCATCGGGTTTGGAGCAGTACTTC	CASGPSSGLEQYF
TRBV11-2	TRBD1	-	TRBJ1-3	TGTGCCAGCAGCTTGGGGAGACAGGGTTGGAACACCATATATTTT	CASSLGRQGWNTIYF
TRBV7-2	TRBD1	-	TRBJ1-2	TGTGCCAGCAGCCAGGGACAGCCCGGGAGCTACACCTTC	CASSQGQPGSYTF
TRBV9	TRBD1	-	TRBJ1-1	TGTGCCAGCAGCGTAGGAGGGGACAGGGGAATGAACACTGAAGCTTTCTTT	CASSVGGDRGMNTEAFF
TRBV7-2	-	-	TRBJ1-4	TGTGCCAGCAGCTTAACAGGGTGGAGCGAAAAACTGTTTTTT	CASSLTGWSEKLFF
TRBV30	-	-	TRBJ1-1	TGTGCCTGGAGTATTACGGGGGTTTCTAACACTGAAGCTTTCTTT	CAWSITGVSNTEAFF
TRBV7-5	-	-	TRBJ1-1	TGTGCCAGAAGCTTAAAAAGGGGATGGATGAACACTGAAGCTTTCTTT	CARSLKRGWMNTEAFF
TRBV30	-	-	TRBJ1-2	TGTGCCTGGAGTGGGACACCGACTAACTATGGCTACACCTTC	CAWSGTPTNYGYTF
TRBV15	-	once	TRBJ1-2	TGTGCCACCAGCAGAGATGTAGTTTCAGGGAACTATGGCTACACCTTC	CATSRDVVSGNYGYTF